This T cell receptor beta chain derives from a study of blood T cell repertoires in COVID-19. Which cohort a participant joined came from the clinical history participants gave. Sequencing was performed with immunoSEQ multiplex PCR; in TCRdb, only in-frame clones are kept and a portion is missing. The sample lists around 250,000 clones, around 93% occurring once. Per the germline V gene, CDR1 is MDHEN and CDR2 is SYDVKM. V lost 2 bases, J lost 8 bases, and 2 bases stayed unmatched. The CDR3 consists of 14 residues. The TCR comes from a man in his forties who had been exposed to COVID-19. This chain uses TRBV28 with TRBJ1-4, with 10 bases identical to TRBD1. The sample comprised PBMCs or T cells enriched from blood (not recorded which). CDR3 bases: TGTGCCAGCAGTTTAGGGACAGGGGAAGAAAAACTGTTTTTT. This codes for CASSLGTGEEKLFF.